What follows are 21 T cell receptor beta chains derived from one specimen sequenced in a study of T-cell reconstitution after alpha-beta-depleted transplantation in children. It was with unique molecular identifiers that the TCRbeta library was prepared. TCRdb re-derived calls from the PCR reads in MiXCR, one entry per CDR3 protein. The data show about 310,000 distinct CDR3 sequences, over 20% seen once. The input for sequencing was PBMCs, mostly from graft donor cells, taken 180 days after TCRalphabeta/CD19-depleted stem cell transplant. These receptors were collected from a male patient between 5 and 17 years old who had a stem cell transplant for acute lymphoblastic leukemia, so the T cells may come from the graft donor.

The chain combines TRBV5-1 with TRBJ2-7; TRBD2 agrees at 11 bases. The length of the CDR3 is 16 residues. Germline assignment: CDR1 SGHRS and CDR2 YFSETQ. Trimming took 1 base from V and 7 from J; bases not matched to a gene: 10. The CDR3, as DNA: TGCGCCAGCAGCTTGAGTGGACTAGCGGGTGAATGGGAGCAGTACTTC. This gives the protein CASSLSGLAGEWEQYF.

This rearrangement joins TRBV15 to TRBJ2-4; D is ambiguous. Looked up from germline, CDR1 is LNHNV and CDR2 is YYDKDF (reference sequence). The CDR3 loop spans 16 amino acids. V dropped 0 bases and J dropped 0 bases, with 9 bases sitting between them. The CDR3 region has the DNA TGTGCCACCAGCAGAGATATTAGTTTAGCCAAAAACATTCAGTACTTC. It codes for CATSRDISLAKNIQYF.

This chain joins TRBV5-1 and TRBJ1-1; D might be TRBD1 (6 bases). The germline V and J ends were trimmed by 1 base and 2 bases, with 9 bases remaining between them. The CDR3 runs 14 residues. Per germline, CDR1 SGHRS and CDR2 YFSETQ. CDR3 DNA sequence: TGCGCCAGCAGCTTGCAGGGGCCCAACACTGAAGCTTTCTTT. It translates to CASSLQGPNTEAFF.

The chain uses TRBV24-1 and TRBJ2-7; TRBD1 matches 11 bases. CDR1 and CDR2 (germline): KGHDR, SFDVKD. V lost 5 bases to trimming and J lost 3 bases; unmatched junction nucleotides: 5. This CDR3 has 15 residues. Here the CDR3 reads CATSVPGTGGYEQYF. In nucleotides, the CDR3 is TGTGCCACCAGTGTACCCGGGACAGGGGGCTACGAGCAGTACTTC.

This chain links TRBV5-1 with TRBJ2-5; 10 bases fit TRBD2. This CDR3 spans 15 amino acids. Germline V gene data show CDR1 as SGHRS and CDR2 as YFSETQ. V lost 4 bases, J lost 1 base, and 4 bases stayed unmatched. The CDR3 loop is CASSVSSGGQETQYF. The DNA of the CDR3 is TGCGCCAGCAGCGTCTCTAGCGGGGGCCAAGAGACCCAGTACTTC.

The CDR3 here is CATSRAGGLAGYEQYF. The CDR3 nucleotides read TGTGCCACCAGCAGAGCAGGGGGACTAGCGGGTTACGAGCAGTACTTC. J is TRBJ2-7 and V is TRBV15; TRBD2 agrees at 12 bases. CDR3 length: 16 amino acids. Per germline, CDR1 LNHNV and CDR2 YYDKDF (reference sequence). V trimming: 1 base; J trimming: 4 bases; junction bases outside the gene matches: 5.

This chain joins TRBV14 and TRBJ1-1, with a possible D match to TRBD1 (5 bases). Germline CDR1 is SGHDN and CDR2 is FVKESK. Deletions cut 1 base from V and 6 bases from J, with 18 bases between. CDR3 length: 16 amino acids. CDR3: CASSQVRDSRGAEAFF. CDR3 DNA sequence: TGTGCCAGCAGCCAAGTCCGGGACTCCCGAGGGGCTGAAGCTTTCTTT.

This clonotype was detected only a few times. One junction end disagrees with the germline gene, perhaps due to a read error. V gene TRBV5-1 combines with J gene TRBJ2-5; D may correspond to TRBD1 or TRBD2 (6 bases each). This CDR3 has 15 amino acids. The germline gives CDR1 SGHRS, CDR2 YFSETQ. The CDR3 is CASSLGGAPQETQYF. The CDR3 DNA follows: TGCGCCAGCAGTTTGGGGGGCGCCCCCCAAGAGACCCAGTACTTC.

This sequence joins TRBV9 and TRBJ1-2; 11 bases are shared with TRBD1. J gave up 3 bases and V 3 bases, and 4 bases lay outside the gene matches. CDR3 size: 15 residues. In germline, CDR1 is SGDLS, CDR2 YYNGEE. CDR3 coding DNA: TGTGCCAGCAGCGAGGACAGGGGGCAGTACTATGGCTACACCTTC. This gives the protein CASSEDRGQYYGYTF.

The chain couples TRBV7-9 to TRBJ1-1; TRBD1 aligns across 7 bases. The junction had 8 bases not matched to a gene; V was cut back by 6 bases and J by 1 base. CDR1 is SEHNR and CDR2 is FQNEAQ in the germline V gene (reference sequence). There are 15 residues in the CDR3. CDR3 region: CASREPGQSNTEAFF. In DNA, the CDR3 is TGTGCCAGCAGGGAACCGGGACAGTCGAACACTGAAGCTTTCTTT.

The gene calls are TRBV11-3 and TRBJ2-3, with TRBD2 identical over 9 bases. This CDR3 region has 17 residues. V dropped 5 bases and J dropped 2; count of bases not matched to a gene: 11. From germline, CDR1 is SGHNT and CDR2 YENEEA. Here the CDR3 reads CASSTGTSSYSTDTQYF. The CDR3 nucleotides read TGTGCCAGCAGCACCGGGACTAGCAGCTATTCCACAGATACGCAGTATTTT.

This clonotype was seen a few times. The chain links TRBV9 to TRBJ1-5; no reliable D call. Germline V gives CDR1 SGDLS, CDR2 YYNGEE. Trimming pared 4 bases from V and 1 base from J, leaving 12 bases between. This CDR3 comprises 15 residues. CDR3 bases: TGTGCCAGCAGCCCCCGAAGGTCGAGCAATCAGCCCCAGCATTTT. Protein sequence: CASSPRRSSNQPQHF.

J is TRBJ2-1 and V is TRBV20-1; D ambiguous. V was trimmed by 4 bases and J by 1 base, leaving 8 bases between them. The CDR3 has 13 amino acids. Germline CDR1 DFQATT, CDR2 SNEGSKA (reference sequence). The CDR3, as DNA: TGCAGTGCTACGACGGATTCCTACAATGAGCAGTTCTTC. Protein sequence: CSATTDSYNEQFF.

This clonotype was seen only a few times. V and J are TRBV19 and TRBJ1-2, with unresolved D. CDR1 is LNHDA and CDR2 is SQIVND in the germline V gene (reference sequence). CDR3 length: 14 residues. The CDR3 sequence is CVVALKPSSRGYTF. The CDR3 DNA is TGTGTAGTGGCTCTCAAGCCTTCCTCGAGAGGCTACACCTTC.

The chain employs TRBV12-3 or TRBV12-4 and TRBJ2-7, with 14 bases identical to TRBD2. With 8 bases clipped from V and 7 bases from J, the junction kept 13 bases outside the gene matches. CDR3 length equals 16 residues. The CDR3 bases are TGTGCCAGCGGACTAGCGGGAGGCCTCCCTAAGGGGGAGCAGTACTTC. Its protein is CASGLAGGLPKGEQYF.

The chain joins TRBV5-6 to TRBJ2-7, with D tentatively TRBD1 or TRBD2 (6 bases each). The germline CDR1 and CDR2 sequences are SGHDT and YYEEEE. This CDR3 has 14 residues. The ends were cut back, 6 bases at V and 0 bases at J, with 13 bases in the middle. In nucleotides, the CDR3 is TGTGCCAGCATCAGAGGGGGGTTCTCCTACGAGCAGTACTTC. Its translation: CASIRGGFSYEQYF.

The chain combines TRBV5-1 with TRBJ2-7; possibly TRBD1 for D (6 bases). V dropped 2 bases and J dropped 6 bases, with 12 bases sitting between them. CDR3 size: 13 residues. Germline V lookup: CDR1 SGHRS, CDR2 YFSETQ. The CDR3 sequence is CASSLLTGLEQYF. The CDR3 DNA is TGCGCCAGCAGCTTACTGACAGGTCTCGAGCAGTACTTC.

Only a few counts were recorded for this clonotype. DNA for the CDR3: TGCAGTGCTCAATACCGGAAGGCGGTGAAAGCTTTCTTT. Its protein product is CSAQYRKAVKAFF. The chain joins TRBV20-1 to TRBJ1-1, with D unclear. CDR3 size: 13 residues. Deletions cut 5 bases from V and 9 bases from J, with 19 bases between. Germline-derived CDR1 and CDR2 are DFQATT and SNEGSKA (reference sequence).

This chain connects TRBV14 to TRBJ2-1; 7 bases fit TRBD2. The V and J ends lost 2 bases and 0 bases, in that order; junction bases with no gene match: 10. This CDR3 has 18 residues. Per germline, CDR1 SGHDN and CDR2 FVKESK. The DNA of the CDR3 is TGTGCCAGCAGCCAATGGGGGGGTCGCGGGTTCTCCTACAATGAGCAGTTCTTC. Amino acids: CASSQWGGRGFSYNEQFF.

In its sample, this clonotype was seen a few times. The J gene is TRBJ1-2, the V gene TRBV5-5, with TRBD1 identical over 11 bases. CDR1 is SGHKS and CDR2 is YYEKEE in the germline V gene (reference sequence). The ends lost 4 bases at V and 5 bases at J; junction bases unmatched: 10. The CDR3 is made up of 16 amino acids. CDR3 nucleotide sequence: TGTGCCAGCAGCCAATTCCCCGGGGACAGGGGGTATGGCTACACCTTC. Residues: CASSQFPGDRGYGYTF. Complete variable domain (other parts from reference TRBV5-5 and TRBJ1-2): DAGVTQSPTHLIKTRGQQVTLRCSPISGHKSVSWYQQVLGQGPQFIFQYYEKEERGRGNFPDRFSARQFPNYSSELNVNALLLGDSALYLCASSQFPGDRGYGYTFGSGTRLTVV.

The CDR3 region has the DNA TGTGCCATCAGCCTCGGACAGGGACCCTACGAGCAGTACTTC. This translates into CAISLGQGPYEQYF. The chain links TRBV10-3 to TRBJ2-7, with 8 bases fitting TRBD1. Looked up from germline, CDR1 is ENHRY and CDR2 is SYGVKD. The CDR3 contains 14 residues. Trimming removed 6 bases from V and 2 bases from J; junction bases left unmatched: 6.